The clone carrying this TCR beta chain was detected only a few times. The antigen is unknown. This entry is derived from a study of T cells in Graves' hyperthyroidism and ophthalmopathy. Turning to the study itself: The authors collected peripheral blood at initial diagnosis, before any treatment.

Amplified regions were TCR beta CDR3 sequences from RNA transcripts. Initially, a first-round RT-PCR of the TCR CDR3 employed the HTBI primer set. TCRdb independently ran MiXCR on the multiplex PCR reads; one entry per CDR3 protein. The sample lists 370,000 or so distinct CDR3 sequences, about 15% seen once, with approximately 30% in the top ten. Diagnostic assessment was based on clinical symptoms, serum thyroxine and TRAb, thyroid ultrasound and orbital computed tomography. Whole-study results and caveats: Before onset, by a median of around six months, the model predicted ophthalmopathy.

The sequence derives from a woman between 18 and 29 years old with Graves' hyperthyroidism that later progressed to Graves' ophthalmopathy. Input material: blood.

The CDR3 bases are TGTGCCAGTAGTATTGGTCTGGGCTCCTACAATGAGCAGTTCTTC. This gives the protein CASSIGLGSYNEQFF. This chain links TRBV19 with TRBJ2-1, with no clear D. V lost 3 bases and J lost 0, with 9 bases in between. Germline V gene lookup returns CDR1 LNHDA and CDR2 SQIVND (reference sequence). This CDR3 comprises 15 residues.